What follows is one T cell receptor (beta chain) and its context. This record comes from a study of T-cell reconstitution after alpha-beta-depleted transplantation in children. Unique molecular identifiers were used in preparing the TCRbeta library. TCRdb itself ran the PCR reads through MiXCR, one entry per CDR3 protein. The table lists hundreds of thousands of distinct CDR3 sequences, more than 10% of them singletons. The sequencing used PBMCs, collected from the stem cell graft. This TCR was recovered from a human donor who donated a stem cell graft to a child with Fanconi anemia.

In DNA form, the CDR3 reads TGTGCCAGCAGCCAAGATCCCTGGACAGGGGGCGGCACTGAAGCTTTCTTT. Encoded protein: CASSQDPWTGGGTEAFF. The chain links TRBV4-2 to TRBJ1-1; 11 nucleotides line up with TRBD1. The V gene's germline CDR1 is LGHNA and CDR2 YNFKEQ. The length of the CDR3 is 17 residues. Germline trimming cut 0 bases from V and 4 bases from J; bases unmatched to any gene: 7.